A selection of T cell receptor beta chains follows, all from one sample in a study of siplizumab effects on memory and regulatory T cells. Assay: immunoSEQ multiplex PCR; the TCRdb copy retains only in-frame clones and omits some. The sample has some 52,000 clones; around 97% are singletons. Sequencing input: naive CD4+ T cells sorted from blood. The receptors stem from a human donor in good health. Both conserved end residues are trimmed from each CDR3. Each record gives: V gene, CDR3 protein.

v_call: TRBV19; cdr3_aa: ASTNRDHHVNEQF
v_call: TRBV19; cdr3_aa: ASSSPGMGQPQH
v_call: TRBV5-8; cdr3_aa: ASTRGGAQGTEAF
v_call: TRBV27; cdr3_aa: ASSLSRLLLYEQY
v_call: TRBV9; cdr3_aa: ASTPAAYKTEQY
v_call: TRBV6-6; cdr3_aa: ASRRSRGFGYT
v_call: TRBV30; cdr3_aa: AWRAGQYTGELF
v_call: TRBV7-7; cdr3_aa: ASSLAGPYNEQF
v_call: TRBV18; cdr3_aa: ASSPDSNYGYT
v_call: TRBV4-1; cdr3_aa: ASSQDTRPGGPSSYEQY
v_call: TRBV28; cdr3_aa: ASSPTGNIAKNIQY
v_call: TRBV5-4; cdr3_aa: ASSWVAGAGDTQY
v_call: TRBV7-2; cdr3_aa: ASSLARRGGTDTQY
v_call: TRBV6-5; cdr3_aa: ASSRTGFEDGYT
v_call: TRBV7-3; cdr3_aa: ASSLVPELTEAF
v_call: TRBV9; cdr3_aa: ASSVGGAGETQY
v_call: TRBV28; cdr3_aa: ASSFLFYGYT
v_call: TRBV30; cdr3_aa: AWSSVRANTGELF
v_call: TRBV5-1; cdr3_aa: ASSLTGTSGSTDTQY
v_call: TRBV2; cdr3_aa: ASSRTGLTYNEQF
v_call: TRBV2; cdr3_aa: ASRRNTEAF
v_call: TRBV19; cdr3_aa: ASSIRTDTQY
v_call: TRBV29-1; cdr3_aa: SVGQVTGYGYT
v_call: TRBV5-1; cdr3_aa: ASSLAGRGQGNYGYT
v_call: TRBV19; cdr3_aa: ASRPRGRVETQY
v_call: TRBV6-6; cdr3_aa: ASSGRDRVSGYT
v_call: TRBV7-2; cdr3_aa: ASSLEAGGYNEQF
v_call: TRBV28; cdr3_aa: ASRNSGTDTQY
v_call: TRBV7-6; cdr3_aa: ASSRGQVNQPQH
v_call: TRBV4-3; cdr3_aa: ASSQVSGSRSYEQY
v_call: TRBV4-2; cdr3_aa: ASSQDPGLAGESYEQY
v_call: TRBV18; cdr3_aa: ASSPQETQY
v_call: TRBV19; cdr3_aa: ASGLAGRETQY
v_call: TRBV5-1; cdr3_aa: ASSPRPSSGSYEQY
v_call: TRBV19; cdr3_aa: ASSIVRQPQH
v_call: TRBV19; cdr3_aa: ASSILTSGRGLAKNIQY
v_call: TRBV10-1; cdr3_aa: ASSESGLAGRPYEQY
v_call: TRBV5-1; cdr3_aa: ASSSGQGPETQY
v_call: TRBV19; cdr3_aa: ASSIPRTSGRITGANVLT
v_call: TRBV28; cdr3_aa: AGGGVSYNEQF
v_call: TRBV6-1; cdr3_aa: ASRAEQGVYEQY
v_call: TRBV7-3; cdr3_aa: ASSLVLGRGNIQY
v_call: TRBV7-8; cdr3_aa: ASSLGSSGTYNEQF